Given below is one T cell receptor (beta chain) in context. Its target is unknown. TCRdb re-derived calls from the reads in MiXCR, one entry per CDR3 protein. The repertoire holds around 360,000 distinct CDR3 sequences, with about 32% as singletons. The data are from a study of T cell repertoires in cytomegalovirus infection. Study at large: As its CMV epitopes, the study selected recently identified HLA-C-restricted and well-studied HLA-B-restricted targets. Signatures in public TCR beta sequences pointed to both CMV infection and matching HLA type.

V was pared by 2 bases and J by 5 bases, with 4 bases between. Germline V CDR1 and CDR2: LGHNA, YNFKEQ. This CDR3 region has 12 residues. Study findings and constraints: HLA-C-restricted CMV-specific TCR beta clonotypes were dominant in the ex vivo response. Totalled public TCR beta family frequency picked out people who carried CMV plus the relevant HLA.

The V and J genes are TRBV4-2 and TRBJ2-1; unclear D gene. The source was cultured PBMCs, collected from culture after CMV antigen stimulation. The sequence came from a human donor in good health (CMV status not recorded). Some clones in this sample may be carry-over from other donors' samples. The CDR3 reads CASSQRDNEQFF. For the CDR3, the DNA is TGTGCCAGCAGCCAACGAGACAATGAGCAGTTCTTC.